A selection of T cell receptor beta chains follows, all from one sample in a study of identical twins. TCRdb itself ran the 5' RACE reads through MiXCR, one entry per CDR3 protein. The table includes approximately 600,000 distinct CDR3 sequences, nearly 10% detected once. These data were likewise used in another study, on yellow fever vaccine responses in identical twins.

What was sequenced was PBMCs. The receptors stem from a woman aged 18-29 years in good health. The conserved cysteine and the conserved F or W are not part of the CDR3 here. A D gene is named only where the DNA matches it firmly.

cdr3_length d_call v_call cdr3_aa
15 TRBD2 TRBV9 ASSVELRGGSTGELF
16 TRBD2 TRBV6-1 ASSVGTSGGGYQETQY
12 TRBD2 TRBV20-1 SAHTSVGTYEQY
10 TRBD1 TRBV29-1 SVGTGFDEQY
13 TRBD2 TRBV20-1 SPRGALAGYNEQF
11 . TRBV20-1 SARGRGQETQY
13 TRBD2 TRBV9 ASSVEGLVVGEQF
12 . TRBV28 ASRYRAQSYEQY
12 . TRBV5-1 ASSLTLAKNIQY
15 . TRBV12-3/TRBV12-4 ASSLKAGQGVLYEQY
17 TRBD1 TRBV9 ASSIPRGTGNSGANVLT
16 TRBD2 TRBV20-1 SAPASSGRAKRIYEQY
11 . TRBV3-1 ASSSSGPYEQY
13 . TRBV7-8 ASSLGVIVNNEQF
12 TRBD1 TRBV20-1 SALRTGATDTQY
16 TRBD2 TRBV20-1 SARDPWLAGGLTDTQY
13 . TRBV5-5 ASGDRTGIGNEQF
12 . TRBV12-3/TRBV12-4 ASSLDGHRDTQY
15 TRBD2 TRBV7-6 ASSLNPGTSGGETQY
14 . TRBV20-1 SARRAGAVGTDTQY
11 . TRBV29-1 SVKTGPLTEAF
13 TRBD1 TRBV4-2 ASSQTDRASYEQY
12 . TRBV12-3/TRBV12-4 ASNGPDIRDGYT
12 . TRBV5-1 ASSLDGKAGELF
14 TRBD1 TRBV20-1 SAPSPPTGSVDTQY
13 TRBD2 TRBV7-3 ASSLLRGDTDTQY
12 TRBD1 TRBV7-7 ASSKDRGNYEQY
13 . TRBV10-2 ASSKGVVRTGELF
14 . TRBV20-1 SARDVLGTLLYEQY
17 . TRBV28 ASSSIGTRQTGDPYEQY
15 TRBD2 TRBV7-9 ASSSRGAGNYQETQY
13 . TRBV4-3 ASSQDGDSLYEQY
15 TRBD1 TRBV3-1 ASSQELGQAGGTEAF
13 TRBD2 TRBV5-1 ASSYPGRESREQY
9 . TRBV20-1 SARGDSAQH
12 . TRBV15 ATALARPGNTIY
12 . TRBV2 ASSEDVWPYEQY
18 . TRBV11-2 ASSLDTSKGTSVNTGELF
10 . TRBV29-1 SVVRETETQY
11 TRBD1 TRBV5-1 ATRTGDSYEQY
15 TRBD2 TRBV10-3 AISEGKGTSGNDEQF
15 . TRBV12-3/TRBV12-4 ASSFNIRGSRGNTIY
10 TRBD1 TRBV29-1 SANRGPYEQY
16 TRBD1 TRBV11-1 ASSSRFVPGTGFYEQY
15 TRBD2 TRBV5-1 ASSLLAGVSGANVLT